This TCR beta chain originates from a study of T-cell memory formation after mild COVID-19. Sample barcodes and UMIs were carried by the TCR alpha and TCR beta cDNA libraries that 5'RACE generated with constant-segment primers. TCRdb reanalysed the 5' RACE reads using MiXCR and keeps one entry per CDR3 protein. The table records under 600,000 distinct CDR3 sequences, about 20% of them present only once. Study-wide findings and caveats: Specificity for SARS-CoV-2 was not confirmed among the second-wave clones peaking on day 37. Later expanders leaned toward CD4+, whereas clones contracting from day 15 to 85 were balanced CD4/CD8.

Note on this clonotype: Antigen unknown.

The germline CDR1 and CDR2 sequences are MGHDK and SYGVNS. The germline V and J ends were trimmed by 6 bases and 6 bases, with 15 bases remaining between them. The CDR3 spans 14 residues. Material for sequencing was PBMCs or a T cell subset sorted from them (not recorded which). This receptor was identified in an adult woman who had mild COVID-19 (a few samples of this study predate the infection). Cell type and time point are not known. V usage is TRBV25-1 and J usage is TRBJ1-5; possible D gene TRBD1, 6 bases. The CDR3 sequence: CASSVQGMFQPQHF. The CDR3 DNA is TGTGCCAGCAGCGTACAGGGAATGTTTCAGCCCCAGCATTTT.